Following are 30 T cell receptor beta chains from one sample sequenced in a study of blood T cell repertoires in COVID-19. Assay used: immunoSEQ multiplex PCR; TCRdb lists only in-frame clones, some missing. The sample has 140,000 to 150,000 clones, 80% to 90% seen once; the top ten hold roughly 13%. Sequencing was performed on peripheral blood. The receptors here all came from a young man with COVID-19, enrolled during active disease.

This clone was recorded only once. The CDR3: CASSSGQGAGQPQHF. CDR3 DNA: TGTGCCAGCAGCTCGGGACAGGGGGCAGGTCAGCCCCAGCATTTT. The rearrangement links TRBV5-6 to TRBJ1-5; 12 bases match TRBD1. V shed 3 bases and J 6 bases; nucleotides not matched to a gene: 4. Germline lookup yields CDR1 SGHDT and CDR2 YYEEEE. The CDR3 is made up of 15 amino acids.

The chain uses TRBV6-5 and TRBJ2-7; tentative D call: TRBD2 (5 bases). The germline gives CDR1 MNHEY, CDR2 SVGAGI. V shed 5 bases and J shed 4 bases, with 18 bases lying between them. CDR3 length equals 15 residues. CDR3: CASSQPRKGEYEQYF. The CDR3 DNA sequence: TGTGCCAGCAGTCAACCCCGTAAGGGAGAGTACGAGCAGTACTTC.

J is TRBJ2-2 and V is TRBV19; 8 nucleotides match TRBD2. Germline V gene data show CDR1 as LNHDA and CDR2 as SQIVND (reference sequence). The CDR3 contains 15 residues. Trimming removed 6 bases from V and 0 bases from J; junction bases left unmatched: 3. The CDR3 loop is CASSLGLANTGELFF. DNA of the CDR3: TGTGCCAGTAGCTTGGGACTAGCGAACACCGGGGAGCTGTTTTTT. The full variable domain, rest sourced from reference TRBV19 and TRBJ2-2, is DGGITQSPKYLFRKEGQNVTLSCEQNLNHDAMYWYRQDPGQGLRLIYYSQIVNDFQKGDIAEGYSVSREKKESFPLTVTSAQKNPTAFYLCASSLGLANTGELFFGEGSRLTVL.

In this sample, this clone turned up once. This chain uses TRBV5-6 with TRBJ1-2; D call uncertain. This CDR3 contains 12 residues. Trimming left V 4 bases short and J 8 bases short, with 12 bases between. Germline V gene lookup returns CDR1 SGHDT and CDR2 YYEEEE. The DNA for the CDR3 is TGTGCCAGCAGCCAATATGGCTCCGGCTACACCTTC. Translation: CASSQYGSGYTF. The entire variable domain, with the rest obtained from reference TRBV5-6 and TRBJ1-2, is as follows: DAGVTQSPTHLIKTRGQQVTLRCSPKSGHDTVSWYQQALGQGPQFIFQYYEEEERQRGNFPDRFSGHQFPNYSSELNVNALLLGDSALYLCASSQYGSGYTFGSGTRLTVV.

The chain combines TRBV9 with TRBJ1-1; no clear D. In germline, CDR1 is SGDLS, CDR2 YYNGEE. The V end lost 4 bases, the J end lost 3 bases, and 16 bases lay between the germline ends. This CDR3 has 15 amino acids. CDR3 nucleotide sequence: TGTGCCAGCAGCTATGGGGAGGGCCTGTACACTGAAGCTTTCTTT. Translation: CASSYGEGLYTEAFF.

The chain combines TRBV7-9 with TRBJ1-2; no reliable D call. V was cut by 4 bases and J by 8 bases, with 14 bases left in between. The CDR3 extends over 13 amino acids. Germline CDR1 is SEHNR and CDR2 is FQNEAQ (reference sequence). The DNA of the CDR3 is TGTGCCAGCAGCTCCGAATCTTGGCAGGGCTACACCTTC. Its protein product is CASSSESWQGYTF.

J is TRBJ1-5 and V is TRBV2, with D tentatively TRBD1 (6 bases). V lost 6 bases and J lost 8, with 14 bases in between. Per germline, CDR1 SNHLY and CDR2 FYNNEI. This CDR3 spans 13 amino acids. The CDR3 DNA is TGTGCCAGCAGCCGAGGGGGGGGAGAGCCCCAGCATTTT. Amino acid sequence: CASSRGGGEPQHF.

This clone was observed once. The chain couples TRBV9 to TRBJ2-3, with 9 bases fitting TRBD1. Germline V lookup: CDR1 SGDLS, CDR2 YYNGEE. CDR3 length equals 16 residues. With 0 bases clipped from V and 2 bases from J, the junction kept 4 bases outside the gene matches. As DNA, the CDR3 is TGTGCCAGCAGCGTAGGCGACAGGGGGATCACAGATACGCAGTATTTT. The encoded protein is CASSVGDRGITDTQYF. The full variable domain, in which reference TRBV9 and TRBJ2-3 provide the parts outside the CDR3, is DSGVTQTPKHLITATGQRVTLRCSPRSGDLSVYWYQQSLDQGLQFLIQYYNGEERAKGNILERFSAQQFPDLHSELNLSSLELGDSALYFCASSVGDRGITDTQYFGPGTRLTVL.

This chain connects TRBV7-8 to TRBJ2-7, with 8 positions matching TRBD1. This CDR3 spans 15 amino acids. After removal of 5 bases from V and 2 bases from J, the junction contained 8 bases not matched to a gene. Germline loops: CDR1 SGHVS, CDR2 FQNEAQ. CDR3 DNA: TGTGCCAGCAGCGGCCGGGACAGGCCACCCTACGAGCAGTACTTC. It is translated as CASSGRDRPPYEQYF.

The V gene is TRBV27, the J gene TRBJ2-3, with TRBD2 matching 10 bases. The CDR3 is made up of 15 amino acids. The V gene's germline CDR1 is MNHEY and CDR2 SMNVEV (reference sequence). Trimming removed 2 bases from V and 4 bases from J; junction bases left unmatched: 3. The CDR3 region is CASSLALAGADTQYF. Written as DNA, the CDR3 is TGTGCCAGCAGTTTAGCCCTAGCGGGAGCAGATACGCAGTATTTT.

The chain uses TRBV4-1 and TRBJ1-1; the match to TRBD1 covers 7 bases. The trim removed 1 base at V and 0 bases at J, leaving 2 bases unmatched. Germline-derived CDR1 and CDR2 are MGHRA and YSYEKL. There are 15 residues in the CDR3. The CDR3 coding sequence is TGCGCCAGCAGCCAAGTACAGGGGATGAACACTGAAGCTTTCTTT. Translating it yields CASSQVQGMNTEAFF.

This chain uses TRBV5-1 with TRBJ2-5, with 7 bases aligning to TRBD1. Germline V lookup: CDR1 SGHRS, CDR2 YFSETQ. V lost 4 bases to trimming and J lost 1 base; unmatched junction nucleotides: 4. This CDR3 spans 14 amino acids. CDR3 residues: CASSLRDSQETQYF. CDR3 nucleotide sequence: TGCGCCAGCAGCCTCCGGGACAGCCAAGAGACCCAGTACTTC.

The DNA for the CDR3 is TGTGCCAGCAGCCGGGGTACAGGGGGCATATCCTACGAGCAGTACTTC. Translated: CASSRGTGGISYEQYF. The V gene is TRBV3-1 (or the pseudogene TRBV3-2), the J gene TRBJ2-7; 9 bases are shared with TRBD1. The CDR3 runs to 16 residues. Germline V CDR1 and CDR2: LGHDT, YNNKEL (reference sequence). V lost 4 bases to trimming and J lost 1 base; unmatched junction nucleotides: 8.

This clone was recorded a few times. The rearrangement uses TRBV6-5 and TRBJ1-6; 7 bases fit TRBD1. The CDR3 sequence is 14 residues long. Germline-derived CDR1 and CDR2 are MNHEY and SVGAGI. The V and J ends lost 6 bases and 7 bases, in that order; junction bases with no gene match: 6. This CDR3 reads CASRKTGLNSPLHF. CDR3 DNA: TGTGCCAGCAGGAAGACAGGGCTGAATTCACCCCTCCACTTT.

This clone showed up just once. The chain employs TRBV5-4 and TRBJ2-5; 7 nucleotides agree with TRBD2. Germline V gene sequence: CDR1 SGHNT, CDR2 YYREEE (reference sequence). The length of the CDR3 is 14 residues. The J segment lost 9 bases and the V segment lost 4 bases, leaving 12 bases of the junction unmatched. The CDR3 protein is CASSPGLVQKAQYF. The CDR3 nucleotides are TGTGCCAGCAGCCCTGGACTAGTCCAAAAGGCCCAGTACTTC.

This rearrangement joins TRBV9 to TRBJ2-3, with TRBD2 matching over 10 bases. Trimming removed 4 bases from V and 1 base from J; junction bases left unmatched: 12. The CDR3 consists of 18 residues. Germline loops: CDR1 SGDLS, CDR2 YYNGEE. Written as DNA, the CDR3 is TGTGCCAGCAGCCCCAGGGGGCCGCTAGCGGGGGGCACAGATACGCAGTATTTT. It encodes CASSPRGPLAGGTDTQYF.

In this sample, this clone turned up once. V and J are TRBV7-2 and TRBJ2-1; 11 nucleotides match TRBD2. This CDR3 has 19 residues. Per the germline V gene, CDR1 is SGHTA and CDR2 is FQGNSA. The V gene end was trimmed by 2 bases and the J gene end by 2 bases; junction bases not matched to a gene: 11. The CDR3 DNA reads as TGTGCCAGCAGCTTAAGGGGGCGTGTGACTAGCGGGACCTACAATGAGCAGTTCTTC. Its protein is CASSLRGRVTSGTYNEQFF.

The J gene is TRBJ1-1, the V gene TRBV13; a possible D gene is TRBD1 (5 bases). The V end lost 2 bases, the J end lost 6 bases, and 16 bases lay between the germline ends. Germline CDR1 PRHDT, CDR2 FYEKMQ (reference sequence). The CDR3 runs 15 residues. The CDR3 here is CASSLRGTLRSEAFF. The CDR3 nucleotides are TGTGCCAGCAGCTTAAGGGGAACACTAAGGTCTGAAGCTTTCTTT.

The V gene is TRBV5-6, the J gene TRBJ2-1; 7 bases fit TRBD1. Germline lookup yields CDR1 SGHDT and CDR2 YYEEEE. Germline trimming cut 2 bases from V and 4 bases from J; bases unmatched to any gene: 6. This CDR3 comprises 15 residues. The CDR3 DNA is TGTGCCAGCAGCTTCGAACAGGGGAAGTACAATGAGCAGTTCTTC. Translation gives CASSFEQGKYNEQFF.

J is TRBJ2-3 and V is TRBV9, with TRBD2 matching over 7 bases. V shed 0 bases and J 6 bases; nucleotides not matched to a gene: 7. This CDR3 contains 15 residues. Germline CDR1 and CDR2: SGDLS and YYNGEE. CDR3 loop: CASSVGGTTVDTQYF. In DNA, the CDR3 is TGTGCCAGCAGCGTAGGAGGGACTACTGTGGATACGCAGTATTTT.

The chain combines TRBV30 with TRBJ1-4; 8 nucleotides agree with TRBD1. The CDR3 length is 16 residues. With 5 bases clipped from V and 4 bases from J, the junction kept 12 bases outside the gene matches. Germline CDR1 and CDR2: GTSNPN and SVGIG (reference sequence). For the CDR3, the DNA is TGTGCCTGGGGCCTGGACAGGACAGGGAGTAATGAAAAACTGTTTTTT. This encodes CAWGLDRTGSNEKLFF.

The chain couples TRBV11-2 to TRBJ2-3, with D tentatively TRBD2 (5 bases). CDR1 SGHAT and CDR2 FQNNGV come from the germline V gene. Trimming removed 0 bases from V and 1 base from J, with 11 bases in between. The CDR3 has 16 amino acids. CDR3 sequence (DNA): TGTGCCAGCAGCTTAGATCCTCGGGGAGGCACAGATACGCAGTATTTT. Its translation: CASSLDPRGGTDTQYF.

The V call is TRBV5-1, the J call TRBJ2-1, with 7 bases that match TRBD2. Trimming at V came to 5 bases and at J to 7 bases, leaving 12 bases not matched to a gene. Germline CDR1 and CDR2: SGHRS and YFSETQ. This CDR3 is 15 amino acids long. The CDR3 loop is CASRPGSGAENEQFF. The DNA for the CDR3 is TGCGCCAGCAGGCCAGGGAGCGGGGCGGAGAATGAGCAGTTCTTC.

For this clone: Different DNA sequences within this sample yield the same CDR3. The CDR3 sequence is CASSPTSGAYEQYF. The CDR3 DNA follows: TGCGCCAGCAGCCCGACTAGCGGGGCCTACGAGCAGTACTTC. The chain carries TRBV4-3 and TRBJ2-7; 11 nucleotides line up with TRBD2. With 4 bases clipped from V and 2 bases from J, the junction kept 1 base outside the gene matches. Germline V gene lookup returns CDR1 LGHNA and CDR2 YSLEER. The CDR3 runs 14 residues.

The J gene is TRBJ2-3, the V gene TRBV9; 9 nucleotides align to TRBD2. Germline assignment: CDR1 SGDLS and CDR2 YYNGEE. J gave up 3 bases and V 1 base, and 3 bases lay outside the gene matches. The CDR3 totals 15 residues. This CDR3 is CASSVQAGGTDTQYF. CDR3 bases: TGTGCCAGCAGCGTACAAGCGGGAGGAACAGATACGCAGTATTTT.

The chain couples TRBV13 to TRBJ2-1, with D perhaps matching TRBD2 (7 bases). CDR1 and CDR2 (germline): PRHDT, FYEKMQ (reference sequence). The CDR3 runs to 13 residues. V was pared by 7 bases and J by 5 bases, with 12 bases between. CDR3 sequence (DNA): TGTGCCAGCAAGGGGGGGCTTAACAATGAGCAGTTCTTC. This gives the protein CASKGGLNNEQFF.

For the CDR3, the DNA is TGTGCCAGCAGCCCAAGACAGTATAATCAGCCCCAGCATTTT. As protein: CASSPRQYNQPQHF. V usage is TRBV28 and J usage is TRBJ1-5, with D possibly TRBD1 on 5 matching bases. CDR3 length equals 14 residues. V shed 6 bases and J shed 4 bases, with 13 bases lying between them. Germline CDR1 MDHEN, CDR2 SYDVKM.

The chain combines TRBV6-5 with TRBJ2-5; the match to TRBD2 covers 9 bases. Looked up from germline, CDR1 is MNHEY and CDR2 is SVGAGI. The CDR3 runs 14 residues. J was trimmed by 6 bases and V by 6 bases; bases with no gene match: 8. The CDR3 coding sequence is TGTGCCAGCAGAGAGCGGGGGGAGGTCCAGACCCAGTACTTC. This sequence encodes CASRERGEVQTQYF.

The chain combines TRBV6-2 or TRBV6-3 with TRBJ2-1; D may be TRBD2 (5 bases). The germline gives CDR1 MNHEY, CDR2 SVGEGT. This CDR3 region has 17 residues. Between the trimmed V and J ends, which lost 0 bases and 3 bases, there was a span of 15 bases. For the CDR3, the DNA is TGTGCCAGCAGTTACTCCGAGGCGGGTCCCTTCTACAATGAGCAGTTCTTC. Its protein product is CASSYSEAGPFYNEQFF.

This clone has more than one count but fewer than ten. The V gene is TRBV6-5, the J gene TRBJ2-7, with D perhaps TRBD2 (5 bases). Germline loops: CDR1 MNHEY, CDR2 SVGAGI. This CDR3 is 13 amino acids long. V lost 3 bases, J lost 1 base, and 7 bases lay in between. The CDR3 bases are TGTGCCAGCAGTTATGACTATTCCTACGAGCAGTACTTC. This encodes CASSYDYSYEQYF.